This T cell receptor (beta chain) was observed in a study of CXCR3-negative and CXCR3-positive naive CD8 T cells (dated by TCRdb to between 2018 and 2021). About the study as a whole: In total, some 150 million TRB reads were obtained, which works out to roughly 1.5 +/- 0.3 million reads per library. The diversity and physicochemical repertoire analyses included roughly ten donors pooled from two independent experiments. The TRBV-TRBJ cluster analysis covered naive subsets from about 5 donors and memory cells from 3 donors.

Each CD8+ T cell subset was flow-sorted in triplicate, with roughly 330,000 cells per subset placed directly into RLT lysis buffer. To exclude memory contaminants, naive CD8+ T cells were stringently defined as CD45RO-CCR7+CD27+CD95-. Standard density gradient centrifugation was used to isolate peripheral blood mononuclear cells from buffy coats. Naive CXCR3-negative and CXCR3-positive CD8+ T cells were flow-sorted using a FACSAria III. An RNeasy Mini Kit was used to extract total RNA from the sorted cells. Sequenced on a NextSeq 550. The Human TCR Profiling Kit (MiLaboratory) was used to make UMI-labeled 5' RACE TRB cDNA libraries. The full amount of extracted RNA was used for cDNA synthesis, and the full amount of resulting cDNA was used for PCR amplification. Libraries were prepared in parallel with an identical number of PCR cycles. The study's own analysis went as follows. MIGEC and MiXCR extracted about 53,000 +/- 10,000 unique UMI-labeled TRB cDNA molecules per library, requiring at least two reads per UMI. An average of approximately 40,000 +/- 10,000 functional in-frame TRB CDR3 nucleotide clonotypes without stop codons was found per library. After downsampling to 5000 UMI-labeled TRB molecules per sample, diversity metrics such as normalized Shannon-Wiener and Chao1 were calculated in VDJtools. VDJtools was used to calculate clonotype-size-weighted physicochemical properties of the central five CDR3 residues, namely interaction energy, strength, volume and Kidera factor 4. TCRdb reprocessed the reads, so every CDR3 protein sequence counts as one entry and DNA is not shown. TCRdb's processing, not the authors', yielded these V and J calls. This sample's table lists around 8,600 distinct CDR3 sequences. The ten largest account for roughly 2% of the sample.

The full study reports these points: TRB CDR3s from CXCR3-positive naive cells showed higher hydrophobicity (lower Kidera factor 4), lower energy, and higher strength and volume indices than CXCR3-negative naive cells. Both naive subsets had comparably high repertoire diversity, while memory CD8+ T cells had much lower repertoire diversity. Because CXCR3 expression was partially decreased after cryopreservation, freshly isolated PBMCs were used for most assays. Because surface CD5, which has been linked to self-reactivity in mice, was comparable between naive subsets, TCR interaction strength was also inferred from TRB CDR3 physicochemical properties. Naive CXCR3-negative and CXCR3-positive cells from the same donor showed similar TRBV-TRBJ usage, whereas memory cells showed distinct patterns.

Judged by frequency, this clonotype is medium-sized (0.01 to 0.1%); no count was given. The antigen it recognizes is unknown. Sequencing was performed on naive CXCR3+ CD8+ T cells from blood. The label giving this sample's cell subset or site can be read as: CD45RO-CCR7+CD27+CD95- naive CD8+ T cells expressing CXCR3 (TNR3+). The receptor was isolated from a human donor in good health. Some clones in this sample may be carry-over from other donors' samples.

The CDR3 region: CASSRLARNNEQFF. The sequence is built from TRBV27 and TRBJ2-1; TCRdb proposes TRBD2, but this gene call is untestable without DNA. The CDR3 holds 14 amino acids from the cysteine to the phenylalanine. The DNA is not on file. The germline V gene (reference sequence) gives CDR1 as MNHEY and CDR2 as SMNVEV.